One TCR beta chain is described in this entry. Its antigen is still unknown. The data were obtained in a study of T-cell memory formation after mild COVID-19. Overall study findings and caveats: Cross-reactive memory seemingly joined, as some responding clones were found in pre-infection memory. Later expanders leaned CD4+, whereas clones that contracted between day 15 and 85 were balanced CD4/CD8.

Germline V gene sequence: CDR1 LGHDT, CDR2 YNNKEL (reference sequence). Trimming cost V 5 bases and J 3 bases, with 22 bases left between them. CDR3 size: 17 residues. 5'RACE with constant-segment primers yielded barcoded, UMI-tagged TCR alpha and TCR beta cDNA libraries. One entry per CDR3 protein results from TCRdb running MiXCR on the 5' RACE reads. The sample lists a few hundred thousand distinct CDR3 sequences, roughly 25% occurring once. This receptor was identified in an adult woman who had mild COVID-19 (a few samples of this study predate the infection). Cell type and time point are not known. The sample comprised PBMCs or a T cell subset sorted from them (not recorded which). The V and J genes are TRBV3-1 and TRBJ1-1; D is ambiguous. In nucleotides, the CDR3 is TGTGCCAGCAGCTCAGAGGCGACCAAAGCGTGGGACACTGAAGCTTTCTTT. Translation gives CASSSEATKAWDTEAFF.